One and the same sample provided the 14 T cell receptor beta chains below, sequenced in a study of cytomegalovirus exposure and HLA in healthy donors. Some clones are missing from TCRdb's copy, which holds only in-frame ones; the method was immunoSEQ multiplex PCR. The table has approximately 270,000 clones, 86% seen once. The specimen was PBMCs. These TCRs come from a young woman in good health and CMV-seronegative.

In DNA form, the CDR3 reads TGCGCCAGCGGGGCAGCAACCTCCTACAATGAGCAGTTCTTC. It specifies CASGAATSYNEQFF. The chain carries TRBV5-1 and TRBJ2-1, with D possibly matching TRBD1 (5 bases). CDR3 length equals 14 residues. The V end lost 7 bases, the J end lost 0 bases, and 11 bases lay between the germline ends. From germline, CDR1 is SGHRS and CDR2 YFSETQ.

In DNA form, the CDR3 reads TGTGCCAGCAGCTTATCCCCCGGGAGTGGCTACACCTTC. The encoded protein is CASSLSPGSGYTF. The chain carries TRBV7-3 and TRBJ1-2, with no clear D. CDR3 length equals 13 residues. The germline CDR1 and CDR2 sequences are SGHTA and FQGTGA. V dropped 2 bases and J dropped 7 bases, with 11 bases sitting between them.

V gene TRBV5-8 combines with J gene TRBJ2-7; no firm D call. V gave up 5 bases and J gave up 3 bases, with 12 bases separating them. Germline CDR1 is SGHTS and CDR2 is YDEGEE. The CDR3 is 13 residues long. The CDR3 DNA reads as TGTGCCAGCAGTTGGGCTCCATTCTACGAGCAGTACTTC. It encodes CASSWAPFYEQYF.

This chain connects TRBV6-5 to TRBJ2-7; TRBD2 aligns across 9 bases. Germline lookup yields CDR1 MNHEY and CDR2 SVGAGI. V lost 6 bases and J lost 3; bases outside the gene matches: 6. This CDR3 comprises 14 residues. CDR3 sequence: CASRLASGNYEQYF. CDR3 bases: TGTGCCAGCAGGTTAGCTAGCGGGAACTACGAGCAGTACTTC.

The CDR3 DNA sequence: TGTGCCTGGGGGCTAGGGGGACCACCCTACAATGAGCAGTTCTTC. It encodes CAWGLGGPPYNEQFF. The chain links TRBV30 to TRBJ2-1, with D perhaps TRBD1 (6 bases). The CDR3 sequence is 15 residues long. The germline V and J ends were trimmed by 5 bases and 2 bases, with 16 bases remaining between them. Germline V gene data show CDR1 as GTSNPN and CDR2 as SVGIG (reference sequence).

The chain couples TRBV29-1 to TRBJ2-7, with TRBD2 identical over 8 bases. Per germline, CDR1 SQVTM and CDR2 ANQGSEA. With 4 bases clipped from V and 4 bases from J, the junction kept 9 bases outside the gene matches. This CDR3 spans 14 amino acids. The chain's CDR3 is CSVGVSGGPYEQYF. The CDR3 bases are TGCAGCGTTGGAGTTTCGGGAGGGCCGTACGAGCAGTACTTC.

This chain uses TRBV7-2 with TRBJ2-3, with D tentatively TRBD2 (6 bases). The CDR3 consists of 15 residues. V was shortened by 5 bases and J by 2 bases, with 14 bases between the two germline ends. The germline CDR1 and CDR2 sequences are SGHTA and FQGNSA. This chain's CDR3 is CASSPRLDYTDTQYF. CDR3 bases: TGTGCCAGCAGCCCCCGATTGGACTACACAGATACGCAGTATTTT. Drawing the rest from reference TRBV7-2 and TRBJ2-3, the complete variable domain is GAGVSQSPSNKVTEKGKDVELRCDPISGHTALYWYRQSLGQGLEFLIYFQGNSAPDKSGLPSDRFSAERTGGSVSTLTIQRTQQEDSAVYLCASSPRLDYTDTQYFGPGTRLTVL.

CDR3 region: CAWSPGLLNTYSNQPQHF. The CDR3 nucleotides are TGTGCCTGGAGCCCCGGACTCCTCAATACTTATAGCAATCAGCCCCAGCATTTT. The chain carries TRBV30 and TRBJ1-5; D is ambiguous. This CDR3 has 18 residues. Trimming pared 3 bases from V and 0 bases from J, leaving 21 bases between. CDR1 is GTSNPN, CDR2 SVGIG, per germline (reference sequence).

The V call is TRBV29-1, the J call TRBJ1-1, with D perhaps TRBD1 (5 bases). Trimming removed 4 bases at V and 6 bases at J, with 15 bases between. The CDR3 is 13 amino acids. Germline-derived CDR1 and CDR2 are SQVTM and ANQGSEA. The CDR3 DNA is TGCAGCGTTGGATCACAGGTCGGCTCTGAAGCTTTCTTT. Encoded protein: CSVGSQVGSEAFF.

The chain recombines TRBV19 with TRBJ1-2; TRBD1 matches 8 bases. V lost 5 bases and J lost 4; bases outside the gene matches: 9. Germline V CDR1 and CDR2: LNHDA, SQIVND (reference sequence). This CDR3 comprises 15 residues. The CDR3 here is CASSGALDRGYGYTF. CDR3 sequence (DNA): TGTGCCAGTAGTGGGGCCCTAGACAGGGGCTATGGCTACACCTTC.

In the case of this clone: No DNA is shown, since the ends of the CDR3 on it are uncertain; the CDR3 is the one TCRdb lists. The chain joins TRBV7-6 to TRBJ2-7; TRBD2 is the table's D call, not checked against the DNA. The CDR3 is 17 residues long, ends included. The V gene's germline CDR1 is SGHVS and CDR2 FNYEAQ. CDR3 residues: CASSLFLSGRPSYEQYF.

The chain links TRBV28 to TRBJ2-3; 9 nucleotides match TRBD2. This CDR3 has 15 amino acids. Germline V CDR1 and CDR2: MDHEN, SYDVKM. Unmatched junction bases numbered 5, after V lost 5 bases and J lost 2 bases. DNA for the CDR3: TGTGCCAGCAGTCTAGCGGGGTGGCACACAGATACGCAGTATTTT. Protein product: CASSLAGWHTDTQYF. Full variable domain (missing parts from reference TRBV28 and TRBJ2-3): DVKVTQSSRYLVKRTGEKVFLECVQDMDHENMFWYRQDPGLGLRLIYFSYDVKMKEKGDIPEGYSVSREKKERFSLILESASTNQTSMYLCASSLAGWHTDTQYFGPGTRLTVL.

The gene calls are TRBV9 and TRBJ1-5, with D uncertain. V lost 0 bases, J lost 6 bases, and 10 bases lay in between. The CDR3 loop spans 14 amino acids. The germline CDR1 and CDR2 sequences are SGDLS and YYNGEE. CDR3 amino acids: CASSVDLSSQPQHF. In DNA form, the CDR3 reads TGTGCCAGCAGCGTAGATTTGTCGAGTCAGCCCCAGCATTTT. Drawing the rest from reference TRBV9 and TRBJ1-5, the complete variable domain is DSGVTQTPKHLITATGQRVTLRCSPRSGDLSVYWYQQSLDQGLQFLIQYYNGEERAKGNILERFSAQQFPDLHSELNLSSLELGDSALYFCASSVDLSSQPQHFGDGTRLSIL.

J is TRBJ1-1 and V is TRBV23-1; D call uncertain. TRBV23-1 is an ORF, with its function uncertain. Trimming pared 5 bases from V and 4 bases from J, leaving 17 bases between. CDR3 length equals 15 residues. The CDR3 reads CASSSCRGGVTEAFF. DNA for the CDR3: TGCGCCAGCAGTTCTTGTCGGGGAGGCGTCACTGAAGCTTTCTTT.